These 2 T cell receptor beta chains share one sample of origin, sequenced in a study of OX40 agonist ivuxolimab in advanced cancers. Measured with immunoSEQ multiplex PCR; TCRdb has only the in-frame clones, and not every one. This sample carries around 50,000 clones, about 88% of them seen once, and the ten largest clones take about 0.64%. Sequenced material: CD4+ or CD8+ T cells sorted from blood, taken in a trial of the OX40 agonist ivuxolimab. These receptors originate from an adult with an advanced solid tumor such as melanoma, head and neck, liver or kidney cancer.

The chain couples TRBV4-1 to TRBJ2-7; 9 bases fit TRBD2. Germline CDR1 MGHRA, CDR2 YSYEKL. J was trimmed by 3 bases and V by 8 bases; bases with no gene match: 8. The CDR3 sequence is 14 residues long. The CDR3 sequence: CASAPREGNYEQYF. The CDR3 coding sequence is TGCGCCAGCGCCCCGCGGGAGGGCAACTACGAGCAGTACTTC.

The genes are TRBV6-1 and TRBJ2-7; 7 bases match TRBD2. Germline V gene sequence: CDR1 MNHNS, CDR2 SASEGT. After removal of 2 bases from V and 5 bases from J, the junction contained 15 bases not matched to a gene. The CDR3 is 17 residues long. CDR3 DNA: TGTGCCAGCAGTGAACTCGTGGGAGGGACCGCCGTCCACGAGCAGTACTTC. Its protein is CASSELVGGTAVHEQYF.